What follows are 2 T cell receptor beta chains derived from one specimen sequenced in a study of blood T cell repertoires in COVID-19. Sequenced by immunoSEQ multiplex PCR; TCRdb stores in-frame clones only, minus some. Of hundreds of thousands of clones in the sample, around three quarters were seen once. Material: peripheral blood. These receptors came from an elderly woman with acute or convalescent COVID-19.

The chain employs TRBV19 and TRBJ1-1; D unclear. This CDR3 region has 14 residues. Germline CDR1 LNHDA, CDR2 SQIVND (reference sequence). V was pared by 1 base and J by 5 bases, with 11 bases between. The chain's CDR3 is CASSIGGMGTEAFF. CDR3 in DNA: TGTGCCAGTAGTATAGGCGGGATGGGGACTGAAGCTTTCTTT. Variable domain in full (rest from reference TRBV19 and TRBJ1-1): DGGITQSPKYLFRKEGQNVTLSCEQNLNHDAMYWYRQDPGQGLRLIYYSQIVNDFQKGDIAEGYSVSREKKESFPLTVTSAQKNPTAFYLCASSIGGMGTEAFFGQGTRLTVV.

V gene TRBV21-1 combines with J gene TRBJ2-4; no check of the table's D call, TRBD2, against the DNA was made. TRBV21-1 is labeled a pseudogene. The CDR3 covers 18 residues. The CDR3 DNA follows: TGTGCCACCCACTCAAGGACTAGCAGTCGACTAGCCAAAAACATTCAGTACTTC. This codes for CATHSRTSSRLAKNIQYF.